These 18 T cell receptor beta chains were sequenced from one sample in a study of blood T cell repertoires in COVID-19 (dated by TCRdb to 2020 to 2022). The library came from the immunoSEQ multiplex PCR assay. In TCRdb, the immuneACCESS table is reduced to in-frame sequences with V and J assigned. These tables do not hold every clone; where another copy was compared, an unresolved V gene accounts for under half, and the others remain unexplained. Here the sample has fewer than 400,000 clones; under 90% occur a single time. Of the sample, 1.8% is held by the ten largest clones. The material sequenced was peripheral blood. All receptors derive from a woman aged 25 to 39 with COVID-19, enrolled during active disease.

This chain connects TRBV4-3 to TRBJ2-1, with D maybe TRBD2 (5 bases). The CDR3 loop spans 17 amino acids. V lost 1 base, J lost 8 bases, and 21 bases lay in between. The germline gives CDR1 LGHNA, CDR2 YSLEER. This CDR3 is CASSQGGLNSAGDEQFF. CDR3 nucleotide sequence: TGCGCCAGCAGCCAAGGAGGCCTGAACAGTGCGGGCGATGAGCAGTTCTTC.

The chain couples TRBV27 to TRBJ2-3; TRBD1 might be the D (5 bases). The CDR3 extends over 13 amino acids. Germline assignment: CDR1 MNHEY and CDR2 SMNVEV (reference sequence). Trimming removed 10 bases from V and 4 bases from J, with 15 bases in between. This CDR3 reads CATYGWGADTQYF. CDR3 bases: TGTGCCACCTACGGATGGGGCGCAGATACGCAGTATTTT.

This chain uses TRBV5-3 with TRBJ1-1, with unresolved D. TRBV5-3 is reported as an ORF; its role is uncertain. The CDR3 is 12 residues long. V was pared by 3 bases and J by 4 bases, with 7 bases between. The CDR3 bases are TGTGCCAGAAGCTCAGGACTCACTGAAGCTTTCTTT. This translates into CARSSGLTEAFF.

V gene TRBV2 combines with J gene TRBJ2-5, with TRBD2 as a possible D gene (5 bases). Trimming stripped 6 bases from V and 2 bases from J, with 16 bases between. Per germline, CDR1 SNHLY and CDR2 FYNNEI. The CDR3 loop spans 15 amino acids. The CDR3 reads CASSGLNGFQETQYF. The CDR3 DNA is TGTGCCAGCAGCGGACTGAATGGATTTCAAGAGACCCAGTACTTC.

As to this clone: The junction does not match germline at one end; this may be a read error. This sequence joins TRBV10-1 and TRBJ2-2, with D perhaps being TRBD1 or TRBD2 (5 bases each). The length of the CDR3 is 14 residues. CDR1 is WNHNN and CDR2 is SYGVQD in the germline V gene (reference sequence). The CDR3 sequence is CASSQSGQTGELFF. The CDR3 coding sequence is TGCGCCAGCAGTCAGTCGGGGCAAACCGGGGAGCTGTTTTTT.

The rearrangement uses TRBV11-2 and TRBJ1-1; maybe TRBD1 (6 bases). Trimming stripped 5 bases from V and 3 bases from J, with 22 bases between. Germline CDR1 SGHAT, CDR2 FQNNGV. The CDR3 contains 17 residues. The CDR3 protein is CASSPQTTIPGDTEAFF. Here the CDR3 DNA reads TGTGCCAGCAGCCCTCAAACCACCATTCCAGGGGACACTGAAGCTTTCTTT.

This chain uses TRBV3-1 (or the pseudogene TRBV3-2) with TRBJ1-2; 10 bases are shared with TRBD1. CDR3 length: 17 residues. Germline V gene lookup returns CDR1 LGHDT and CDR2 YNNKEL (reference sequence). V lost 5 bases to trimming and J lost 4 bases; unmatched junction nucleotides: 13. The CDR3, as DNA: TGTGCCAGCAGCAAGAGTCCGACAGGGGGCGCTGTCTATGGCTACACCTTC. Translating it yields CASSKSPTGGAVYGYTF.

The genes are TRBV2 and TRBJ1-5, with TRBD1 matching 8 bases. CDR1 SNHLY and CDR2 FYNNEI come from the germline V gene. The CDR3 extends over 14 amino acids. The ends lost 5 bases at V and 6 bases at J; junction bases unmatched: 6. DNA for the CDR3: TGTGCCAGCAGTCAGGACAGGGCGGCTCAGCCCCAGCATTTT. Residues: CASSQDRAAQPQHF.

This chain links TRBV6-5 with TRBJ2-7, with 12 bases fitting TRBD1. Germline V gene lookup returns CDR1 MNHEY and CDR2 SVGAGI. The CDR3 consists of 13 residues. V was pared by 6 bases and J by 12 bases, with 9 bases of the junction left unmatched. CDR3 loop: CASRPLRDRGLYV. The CDR3 nucleotides read TGTGCCAGCAGACCACTCCGGGACAGGGGGCTGTACGTC.

V and J are TRBV28 and TRBJ2-7; TRBD2 aligns across 7 bases. Germline trimming cut 8 bases from V and 11 bases from J; bases unmatched to any gene: 18. Germline lookup yields CDR1 MDHEN and CDR2 SYDVKM. This CDR3 has 14 amino acids. The CDR3 region is CASRQLGGIRVEYV. In DNA, the CDR3 is TGTGCCAGCCGCCAACTGGGGGGGATTCGCGTTGAGTACGTC.

The chain is built from TRBV9 and TRBJ2-1; TRBD1 matches at 12 bases. V lost 4 bases, J lost 4 bases, and 6 bases stayed unmatched. CDR1 and CDR2 from the germline V gene are SGDLS and YYNGEE. The CDR3 extends over 16 amino acids. The CDR3 DNA follows: TGTGCCAGCAGCCCAGGGACAGGGGGCGGTTACAATGAGCAGTTCTTC. This gives the protein CASSPGTGGGYNEQFF.

In its sample, this clone was seen once. The rearrangement uses TRBV23-1 and TRBJ2-2, with 7 bases fitting TRBD1. TRBV23-1 is classed as an ORF, of uncertain function. V trimming: 0 bases; J trimming: 6 bases; junction bases outside the gene matches: 16. The CDR3 covers 19 residues. The CDR3 DNA is TGCGCCAGCAGTCAATCAAAGCTGATTATTAGGGGGCAAGCCGGGGAGCTGTTTTTT. This translates into CASSQSKLIIRGQAGELFF.

This chain connects TRBV29-1 to TRBJ2-2, with D possibly being TRBD2 (6 bases). V was pared by 7 bases and J by 6 bases, with 18 bases between. The V gene's germline CDR1 is SQVTM and CDR2 ANQGSEA. The CDR3 runs 14 residues. CDR3 residues: CSAGGQGRAGELFF. The CDR3 bases are TGCAGCGCCGGAGGGCAGGGAAGGGCCGGGGAGCTGTTTTTT.

This clone was counted only a few times. V gene TRBV6-5 combines with J gene TRBJ1-5; 7 nucleotides agree with TRBD1. This CDR3 comprises 15 residues. The ends lost 6 bases at V and 2 bases at J; junction bases unmatched: 7. The germline CDR1 and CDR2 sequences are MNHEY and SVGAGI. The CDR3 coding sequence is TGTGCCAGCAGAGTAACAGGGGTGGGCAATCAGCCCCAGCATTTT. Its protein product is CASRVTGVGNQPQHF.

The chain is built from TRBV5-6 and TRBJ1-5; D perhaps matches TRBD1 (6 bases). The V end lost 1 base, the J end lost 7 bases, and 18 bases lay between the germline ends. This CDR3 has 16 residues. CDR1 SGHDT and CDR2 YYEEEE come from the germline V gene. In DNA, the CDR3 is TGTGCCAGCAGCTTGAGGGGGAGAGGGCTTGGCCAGCCCCAGCATTTT. Its translation: CASSLRGRGLGQPQHF.

The chain joins TRBV5-6 to TRBJ1-6; D remains ambiguous. This CDR3 is 15 amino acids long. The V end was cut by 1 base, the J end by 5 bases, with 10 bases between. The germline V gene encodes CDR1 SGHDT and CDR2 YYEEEE. This CDR3 reads CASSLWREDNSPLHF. The CDR3 coding sequence is TGTGCCAGCAGCTTGTGGAGAGAGGATAATTCACCCCTCCACTTT.

This clone is a singleton in its sample. V gene TRBV28 combines with J gene TRBJ1-6, with 9 bases aligning to TRBD1. The junction had 10 bases not matched to a gene; V was cut back by 3 bases and J by 10 bases. Germline lookup yields CDR1 MDHEN and CDR2 SYDVKM. This CDR3 region has 16 residues. The DNA for the CDR3 is TGTGCCAGCAGTTTCGCCCCCGGGACAGGGAAATCACCCCTCCACTTT. Its translation: CASSFAPGTGKSPLHF.

The gene calls are TRBV5-6 and TRBJ1-4, with 9 nucleotides matching TRBD1. The J segment lost 8 bases and the V segment lost 1 base, leaving 9 bases of the junction unmatched. CDR3 length: 16 amino acids. Germline values: CDR1 SGHDT, CDR2 YYEEEE. CDR3 protein: CASSLLGQGNREKLFF. The CDR3 DNA reads as TGTGCCAGCAGCTTGCTGGGACAGGGTAATCGGGAAAAACTGTTTTTT.